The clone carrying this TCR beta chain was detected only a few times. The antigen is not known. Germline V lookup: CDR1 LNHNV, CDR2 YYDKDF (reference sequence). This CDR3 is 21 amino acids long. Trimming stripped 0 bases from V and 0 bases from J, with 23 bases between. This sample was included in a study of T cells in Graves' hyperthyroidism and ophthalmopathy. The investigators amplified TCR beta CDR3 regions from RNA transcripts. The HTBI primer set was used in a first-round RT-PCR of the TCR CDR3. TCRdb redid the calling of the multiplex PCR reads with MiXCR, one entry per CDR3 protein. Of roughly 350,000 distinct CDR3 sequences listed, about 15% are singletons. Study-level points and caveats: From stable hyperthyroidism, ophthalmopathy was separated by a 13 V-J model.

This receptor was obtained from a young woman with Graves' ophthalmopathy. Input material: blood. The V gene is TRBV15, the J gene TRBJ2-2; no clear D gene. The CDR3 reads CATSRDKLKDFPLPNTGELFF. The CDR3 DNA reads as TGTGCCACCAGCAGAGATAAGCTGAAAGACTTTCCCCTACCGAACACCGGGGAGCTGTTTTTT.